This is a list of T cell receptor beta chains from one sample in a study of post-analysis software for immune sequencing data. A single record per CDR3 protein comes from TCRdb applying MiXCR to the PCR reads. The repertoire consists of about 540,000 distinct CDR3 sequences, with around a third occurring once and the leading ten covering 4.5% to 7.5%. The sequencing sample was made of blood. The receptors come from a girl aged 2-17 years with multiple sclerosis. The CDR3 runs from the conserved cysteine through the conserved F or W.

cdr3_aa | j_call | v_call
CASSLLHGAGWIQPQHF | TRBJ1-5 | TRBV7-6
CASSTSDRQWVTVTQYF | TRBJ2-3 | TRBV19
CSVEDQGARDYTF | TRBJ1-2 | TRBV29-1
CASSLTSGGPLAKNIQYF | . | TRBV12-3/TRBV12-4
CASSLAQGLLSGNTIYF | TRBJ1-3 | TRBV5-1
CSVERQGTYEQYF | TRBJ2-7 | TRBV29-1
CASSLEGEGQGQPQHF | TRBJ1-5 | TRBV11-2
CSAVRLAGSLDEQFF | TRBJ2-1 | TRBV20-1
CASSLGQGEKLFF | TRBJ1-4 | TRBV5-1
CASSLVDRRNTEAFF | TRBJ1-1 | TRBV7-2
CASSWGDRGTYGYTF | TRBJ1-2 | TRBV27
CASSSTGSTYNEQFF | TRBJ2-1 | TRBV5-1
CASSQKEAGRNTGELFF | TRBJ2-2 | TRBV4-1
CSETSRQGAISYNEQFF | TRBJ2-1 | TRBV29-1
CSASNQFTEAFF | TRBJ1-1 | TRBV20-1
CASSLTGGDAGYTF | TRBJ1-2 | TRBV5-1
CASRGHRGNSPLHF | TRBJ1-6 | TRBV6-1
CASSANRGPEAFF | TRBJ1-1 | TRBV27
CSARDTGWADTQYF | TRBJ2-3 | TRBV20-1
CASSLGALAGGPQETQYF | TRBJ2-5 | TRBV7-8
CSAREVAGAHEQFF | TRBJ2-1 | TRBV20-1
CSAPSGGRYGYTF | TRBJ1-2 | TRBV20-1
CATSRDAQGEQFF | TRBJ2-1 | TRBV15
CASSPGPSEREQYF | . | TRBV5-6
CASGGDEQFF | TRBJ2-1 | TRBV10-3